What follows are 16 T cell receptor beta chains derived from one specimen sequenced in a study of T cell repertoires in cytomegalovirus infection. These receptors are not linked to any known antigen. TCRdb processed the reads anew with MiXCR; each CDR3 protein has one entry. In the table there are some 350,000 distinct CDR3 sequences, approximately 30% of which are singletons. The sequenced sample was cultured PBMCs, obtained from culture after CMV antigen stimulation. The receptor set was obtained from a human donor in good health (CMV status not recorded). Some clones in this sample may be carry-over from other donors' samples.

The rearrangement links TRBV19 to TRBJ2-1; a weak D match, TRBD2 (6 bases). Between the trimmed V and J ends, which lost 5 bases and 5 bases, there was a span of 22 bases. Germline-derived CDR1 and CDR2 are LNHDA and SQIVND (reference sequence). The CDR3 totals 17 residues. DNA for the CDR3: TGTGCCAGTAGTCCCAGTGGAGGGACCTCCTTCCACAATGAGCAGTTCTTC. This translates into CASSPSGGTSFHNEQFF.

The chain couples TRBV27 to TRBJ2-3; possible D gene TRBD1, 6 bases. V was trimmed by 6 bases and J by 9 bases, leaving 25 bases between them. The CDR3 sequence is 16 residues long. The germline V gene has CDR1 MNHEY and CDR2 SMNVEV (reference sequence). CDR3: CASSSIPPGTKGTQYF. Written as DNA, the CDR3 is TGTGCCAGCAGCTCCATACCGCCAGGGACAAAAGGGACGCAGTATTTT.

The chain couples TRBV27 to TRBJ2-1; D may be TRBD2 (5 bases). CDR3 length: 14 residues. V dropped 2 bases and J dropped 2 bases, with 7 bases sitting between them. Germline V gene sequence: CDR1 MNHEY, CDR2 SMNVEV (reference sequence). This CDR3 is CASSLVGAYNEQFF. The CDR3 DNA reads TGTGCCAGCAGTTTAGTGGGAGCCTACAATGAGCAGTTCTTC.

This chain links TRBV7-9 with TRBJ2-5, with D possibly being TRBD2 (6 bases). This CDR3 has 15 residues. Germline CDR1 reads SEHNR; CDR2 reads FQNEAQ (reference sequence). Trimming pared 6 bases from V and 2 bases from J, leaving 16 bases between. The CDR3 nucleotides are TGTGCCAGCAGTATGATCCGGACTACTCAAGAGACCCAGTACTTC. The encoded protein is CASSMIRTTQETQYF.

This clonotype was recorded a few times. The V gene is TRBV6-1, the J gene TRBJ2-1, with TRBD2 matching over 13 bases. Trimming cost V 6 bases and J 6 bases; bases outside gene matches: 2. Germline V gives CDR1 MNHNS, CDR2 SASEGT. The CDR3 spans 14 residues. In DNA form, the CDR3 reads TGTGCCAGCAGCGGGACTAGCGGGGTCAATGAGCAGTTCTTC. Its protein is CASSGTSGVNEQFF.

This clonotype was recorded once. This chain connects TRBV4-1 to TRBJ1-1; D is ambiguous. Per germline, CDR1 MGHRA and CDR2 YSYEKL. V was pared by 3 bases and J by 1 base, with 6 bases between. The length of the CDR3 is 13 residues. The CDR3 spells CASSQLGNTEAFF. The CDR3 region has the DNA TGCGCCAGCAGCCAGCTCGGGAACACTGAAGCTTTCTTT.

Many counts were recorded for this clonotype. The chain combines TRBV6-2 or TRBV6-3 with TRBJ2-1, with 7 bases aligning to TRBD2. With 5 bases clipped from V and 7 bases from J, the junction kept 11 bases outside the gene matches. The germline V gene encodes CDR1 MNHEY and CDR2 SVGEGT. The CDR3 is made up of 15 amino acids. DNA of the CDR3: TGTGCCAGCAGTCTAATCCAGCGGGACCGAAATGAGCAGTTCTTC. It yields the protein CASSLIQRDRNEQFF.

This clonotype turned up a few times. The chain couples TRBV5-4 to TRBJ2-1; D may be TRBD2 (6 bases). The length of the CDR3 is 16 residues. V was pared by 6 bases and J by 2 bases, with 18 bases between. CDR1 is SGHNT and CDR2 is YYREEE in the germline V gene (reference sequence). CDR3 amino acids: CASNRNPRETYNEQFF. The CDR3 nucleotides read TGTGCCAGCAATAGAAACCCACGGGAGACCTACAATGAGCAGTTCTTC. Supplemented by reference TRBV5-4 and TRBJ2-1, the full variable domain reads ETGVTQSPTHLIKTRGQQVTLRCSSQSGHNTVSWYQQALGQGPQFIFQYYREEENGRGNFPPRFSGLQFPNYSSELNVNALELDDSALYLCASNRNPRETYNEQFFGPGTRLTVL.

The rearrangement links TRBV7-9 to TRBJ2-5; a possible D gene is TRBD1 (6 bases). Germline CDR1 SEHNR, CDR2 FQNEAQ (reference sequence). This CDR3 contains 14 residues. Trimming left V 5 bases short and J 0 bases short, with 10 bases between. The CDR3 sequence: CASSLDSNQETQYF. CDR3 in DNA: TGTGCCAGCAGCCTGGACAGTAACCAAGAGACCCAGTACTTC.

The chain links TRBV4-3 to TRBJ2-3; 8 positions agree with TRBD2. Germline CDR1 reads LGHNA; CDR2 reads YSLEER. Germline trimming cut 3 bases from V and 5 bases from J; bases unmatched to any gene: 13. This CDR3 is 17 amino acids long. CDR3 region: CASSQERRLAGRDTQYF. CDR3 bases: TGCGCCAGCAGCCAGGAGAGGAGGTTAGCGGGAAGAGATACGCAGTATTTT.

The genes are TRBV7-2 and TRBJ1-6; unclear D gene. The length of the CDR3 is 17 residues. The ends were cut back, 2 bases at V and 8 bases at J, with 19 bases in the middle. Germline lookup yields CDR1 SGHTA and CDR2 FQGNSA. The CDR3 DNA is TGTGCCAGCAGCTTACGTCCTTTAGCTATCGTGGATTCACCCCTCCACTTT. This gives the protein CASSLRPLAIVDSPLHF.

This chain connects TRBV5-6 to TRBJ2-1; 10 nucleotides line up with TRBD1. The CDR3 is 18 amino acids. The J segment lost 9 bases and the V segment lost 1 base, leaving 16 bases of the junction unmatched. CDR1 and CDR2 (germline): SGHDT, YYEEEE. CDR3 residues: CASSLWVIRQGATPEQFF. CDR3 coding DNA: TGTGCCAGCAGCTTGTGGGTAATAAGACAGGGGGCCACCCCTGAGCAGTTCTTC.

This clonotype was recorded a few times. V and J are TRBV5-6 and TRBJ1-1; 7 bases are shared with TRBD1. Germline V gene lookup returns CDR1 SGHDT and CDR2 YYEEEE. The CDR3 has 15 residues. V shed 2 bases, J shed 3 bases, and the junction held 7 bases outside the gene matches. The DNA of the CDR3 is TGTGCCAGCAGCTTCTCCGGGACAGCTTACACTGAAGCTTTCTTT. Translating gives CASSFSGTAYTEAFF. Complete variable domain (other parts from reference TRBV5-6 and TRBJ1-1): DAGVTQSPTHLIKTRGQQVTLRCSPKSGHDTVSWYQQALGQGPQFIFQYYEEEERQRGNFPDRFSGHQFPNYSSELNVNALLLGDSALYLCASSFSGTAYTEAFFGQGTRLTVV.

In this sample, this clonotype turned up many times. V is TRBV7-2 and J is TRBJ2-5; D is uncertain. Deletions cut 6 bases from V and 5 bases from J, with 19 bases between. The germline V gene has CDR1 SGHTA and CDR2 FQGNSA. The CDR3 length is 15 residues. The CDR3: CASRDWARMSETQYF. The CDR3, as DNA: TGTGCCAGCAGAGACTGGGCACGGATGTCTGAGACCCAGTACTTC.

This chain joins TRBV13 and TRBJ1-2; D call uncertain. The CDR3 is made up of 16 amino acids. CDR1 is PRHDT, CDR2 FYEKMQ, per germline (reference sequence). The ends were cut back, 1 base at V and 1 base at J, with 13 bases in the middle. The CDR3 reads CASSLEGDSLNYGYTF. The DNA for the CDR3 is TGTGCCAGCAGCTTAGAGGGAGATTCCCTTAACTATGGCTACACCTTC. The complete variable domain, with remaining parts taken from reference TRBV13 and TRBJ1-2, reads AAGVIQSPRHLIKEKRETATLKCYPIPRHDTVYWYQQGPGQDPQFLISFYEKMQSDKGSIPDRFSAQQFSDYHSELNMSSLELGDSALYFCASSLEGDSLNYGYTFGSGTRLTVV.

This clonotype was recorded at least ten times. V is TRBV7-2 and J is TRBJ1-1, with D hard to call. The CDR3 has 13 amino acids. In germline, CDR1 is SGHTA, CDR2 FQGNSA. V lost 5 bases and J 0 bases, leaving 7 bases between the germline ends. CDR3 sequence reads: CASSVPVNTEAFF. The CDR3 coding sequence is TGTGCCAGCAGCGTCCCGGTGAACACTGAAGCTTTCTTT.